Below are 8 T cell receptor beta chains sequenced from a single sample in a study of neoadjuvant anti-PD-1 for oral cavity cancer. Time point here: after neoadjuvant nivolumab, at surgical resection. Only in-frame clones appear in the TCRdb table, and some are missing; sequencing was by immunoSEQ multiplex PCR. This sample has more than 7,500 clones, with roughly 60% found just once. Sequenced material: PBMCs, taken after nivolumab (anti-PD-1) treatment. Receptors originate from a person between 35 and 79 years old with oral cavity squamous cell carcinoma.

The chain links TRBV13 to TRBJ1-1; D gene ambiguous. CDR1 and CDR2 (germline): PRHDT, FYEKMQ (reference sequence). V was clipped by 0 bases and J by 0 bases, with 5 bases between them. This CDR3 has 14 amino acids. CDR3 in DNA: TGTGCCAGCAGCTTAGGCGGGATGAACACTGAAGCTTTCTTT. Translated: CASSLGGMNTEAFF. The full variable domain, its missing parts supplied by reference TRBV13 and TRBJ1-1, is AAGVIQSPRHLIKEKRETATLKCYPIPRHDTVYWYQQGPGQDPQFLISFYEKMQSDKGSIPDRFSAQQFSDYHSELNMSSLELGDSALYFCASSLGGMNTEAFFGQGTRLTVV.

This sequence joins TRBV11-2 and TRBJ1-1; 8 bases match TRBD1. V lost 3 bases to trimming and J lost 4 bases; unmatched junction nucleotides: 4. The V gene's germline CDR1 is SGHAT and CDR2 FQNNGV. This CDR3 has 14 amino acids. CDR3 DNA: TGTGCCAGCAGCTTGGCGACAGGGGCCACTGAAGCTTTCTTT. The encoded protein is CASSLATGATEAFF.

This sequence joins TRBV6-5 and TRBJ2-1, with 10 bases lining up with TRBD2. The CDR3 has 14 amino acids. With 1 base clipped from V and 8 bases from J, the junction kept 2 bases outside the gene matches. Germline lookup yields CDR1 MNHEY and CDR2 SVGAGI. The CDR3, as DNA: TGTGCCAGCAGTTACTTAGGACTAGCGGATGAGCAGTTCTTC. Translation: CASSYLGLADEQFF.

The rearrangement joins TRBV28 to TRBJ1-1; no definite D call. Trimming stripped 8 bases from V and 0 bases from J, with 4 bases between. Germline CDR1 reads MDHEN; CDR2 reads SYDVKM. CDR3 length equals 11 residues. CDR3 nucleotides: TGTGCCAGCCATATGAACACTGAAGCTTTCTTT. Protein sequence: CASHMNTEAFF.

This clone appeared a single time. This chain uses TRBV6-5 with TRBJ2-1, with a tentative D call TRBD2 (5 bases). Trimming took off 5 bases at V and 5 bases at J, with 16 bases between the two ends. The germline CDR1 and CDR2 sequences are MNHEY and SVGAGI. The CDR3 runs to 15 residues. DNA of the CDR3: TGTGCCAGCAGTGCCGAAGGAGGTTCTAACAATGAGCAGTTCTTC. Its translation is CASSAEGGSNNEQFF.

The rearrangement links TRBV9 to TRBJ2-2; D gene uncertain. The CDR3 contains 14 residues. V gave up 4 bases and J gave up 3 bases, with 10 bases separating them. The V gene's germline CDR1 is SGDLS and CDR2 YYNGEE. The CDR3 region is CASSPQWDTGELFF. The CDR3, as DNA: TGTGCCAGCAGCCCTCAATGGGACACCGGGGAGCTGTTTTTT.

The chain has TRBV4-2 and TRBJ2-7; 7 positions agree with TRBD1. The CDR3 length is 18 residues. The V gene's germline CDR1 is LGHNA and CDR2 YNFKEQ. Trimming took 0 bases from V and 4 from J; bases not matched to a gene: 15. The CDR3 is CASSQEEGQNFEGYEQYF. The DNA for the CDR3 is TGTGCCAGCAGCCAAGAAGAGGGACAGAATTTTGAGGGATACGAGCAGTACTTC.

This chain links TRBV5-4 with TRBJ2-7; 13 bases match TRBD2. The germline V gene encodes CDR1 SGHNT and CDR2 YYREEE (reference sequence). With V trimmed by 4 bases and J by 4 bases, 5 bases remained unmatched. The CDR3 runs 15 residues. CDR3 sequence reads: CASSAGTSGTYEQYF. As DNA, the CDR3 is TGTGCCAGCAGCGCCGGGACTAGCGGGACTTACGAGCAGTACTTC. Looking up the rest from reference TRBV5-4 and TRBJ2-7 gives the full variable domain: ETGVTQSPTHLIKTRGQQVTLRCSSQSGHNTVSWYQQALGQGPQFIFQYYREEENGRGNFPPRFSGLQFPNYSSELNVNALELDDSALYLCASSAGTSGTYEQYFGPGTRLTVT.